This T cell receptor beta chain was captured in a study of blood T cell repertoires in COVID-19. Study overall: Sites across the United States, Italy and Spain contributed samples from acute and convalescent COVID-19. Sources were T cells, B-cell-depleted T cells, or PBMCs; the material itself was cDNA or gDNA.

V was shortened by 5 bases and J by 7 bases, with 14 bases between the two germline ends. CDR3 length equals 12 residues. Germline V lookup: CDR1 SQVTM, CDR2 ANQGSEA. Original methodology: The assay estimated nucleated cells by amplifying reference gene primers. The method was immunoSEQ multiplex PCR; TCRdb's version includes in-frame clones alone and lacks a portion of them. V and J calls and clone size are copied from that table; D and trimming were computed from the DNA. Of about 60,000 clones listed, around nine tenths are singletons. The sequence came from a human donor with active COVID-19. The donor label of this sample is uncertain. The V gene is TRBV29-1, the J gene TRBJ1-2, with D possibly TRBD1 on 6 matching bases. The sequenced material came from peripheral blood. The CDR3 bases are TGCAGCGTTCCCGGGACACCGGTTGGCTACACCTTC. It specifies CSVPGTPVGYTF. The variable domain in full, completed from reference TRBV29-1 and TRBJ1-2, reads SAVISQKPSRDICQRGTSLTIQCQVDSQVTMMFWYRQQPGQSLTLIATANQGSEATYESGFVIDKFPISRPNLTFSTLTVSNMSPEDSSIYLCSVPGTPVGYTFGSGTRLTVV.